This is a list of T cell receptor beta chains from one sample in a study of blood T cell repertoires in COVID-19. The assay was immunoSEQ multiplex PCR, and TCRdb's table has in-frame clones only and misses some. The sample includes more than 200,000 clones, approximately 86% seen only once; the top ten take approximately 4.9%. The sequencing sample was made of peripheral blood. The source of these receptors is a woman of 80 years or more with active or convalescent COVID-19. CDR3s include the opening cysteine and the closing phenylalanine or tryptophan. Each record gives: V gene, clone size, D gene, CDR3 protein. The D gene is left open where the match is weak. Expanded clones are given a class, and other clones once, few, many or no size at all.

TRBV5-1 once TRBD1 CASSVGQGNEKLFF
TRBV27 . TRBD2 CASSLWGRAGSVPEQYF
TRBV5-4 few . CASSSYLTRSYNEQFF
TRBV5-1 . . CASSLGQAQETQYF
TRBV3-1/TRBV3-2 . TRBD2 CASSPSGGAGTDTQYF
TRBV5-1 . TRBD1 CASSSGQGTDGYTF
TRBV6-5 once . CASSHRYEQYF
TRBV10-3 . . CAISRGGQGSYNEQFF
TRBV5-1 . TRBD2 CASSLTSGVAEQFF
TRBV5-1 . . CASRMDRNTEAFF
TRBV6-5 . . CASRMGGSNQPQHF
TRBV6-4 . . CASSQSGASPHYGYTF
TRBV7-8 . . CASSPTGIVQFF
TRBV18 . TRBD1 CASSRDRDGYTF
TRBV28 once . CASKKKGEYQETQYF
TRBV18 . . CASSPTGMGETQYF
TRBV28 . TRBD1 CASRGQGGSYEQYF
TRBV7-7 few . CASSSRGGSTYNEQFF
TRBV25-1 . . CASSEASGELGGYTF
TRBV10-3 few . CAVGVLHGYTF
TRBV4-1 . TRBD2 CASSQLHSGGNTGELFF
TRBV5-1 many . CASRPTQGSTDTQYF
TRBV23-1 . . CASSQPTGWEGHSNQPQHF
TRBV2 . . CASSEGQGYGYTF
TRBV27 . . CASRPARLSSYNEQFF
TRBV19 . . CASRLQGGLNTEAFF
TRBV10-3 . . CATQEVVETGELFF
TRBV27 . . CASSPIGNNEQFF
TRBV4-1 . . CASSPKSVKGWSDTQYF
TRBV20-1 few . CSALRVHEQYF
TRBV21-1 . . CASSKAGTDNYGYTF
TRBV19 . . CASSASAGGQTEAFF
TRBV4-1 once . CASSQIPGEVYGYTF
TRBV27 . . CASSPPRQSSRDEQYF
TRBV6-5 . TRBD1 CASSPGQGAVTEAFF
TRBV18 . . CASSQGDSPLHF
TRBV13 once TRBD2 CASSLSWTSGTSYEQYF
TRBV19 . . CASSIAGGSSTEAFF
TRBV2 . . CASSSGGDYGYTF
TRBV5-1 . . CASSLDTNTGELFF
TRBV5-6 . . CASSLEGPLRTEAFF